These 24 T cell receptor beta chains were sequenced from one sample in a study of CD4 T cells in lung cancer. Libraries were prepared by immunoSEQ multiplex PCR; TCRdb keeps only in-frame clonotypes and omits some of them. This sample yields approximately 11,000 clones, of which around three fifths are seen a single time; less than 20% belongs to the top ten. The lung tissue was taken at least 3 cm from the tumor in the same resection. The sample taken for sequencing was normal lung tissue taken away from the tumor. The receptors shown here come from a man in his 60s with non-small cell lung cancer.

The chain carries TRBV7-6 and TRBJ1-4, with a tentative D call TRBD1 (5 bases). Germline V gene lookup returns CDR1 SGHVS and CDR2 FNYEAQ. CDR3 size: 18 residues. V shed 4 bases and J shed 2 bases, with 20 bases lying between them. CDR3 sequence reads: CASSSRTLWGQTNEKLFF. Here the CDR3 DNA reads TGTGCCAGCAGCTCGAGGACACTCTGGGGCCAGACTAATGAAAAACTGTTTTTT.

The chain uses TRBV28 and TRBJ1-5, with 7 bases identical to TRBD1. Germline V gives CDR1 MDHEN, CDR2 SYDVKM. After removal of 6 bases from V and 1 base from J, the junction contained 9 bases not matched to a gene. The CDR3 sequence is 16 residues long. The CDR3 here is CASRFDSGGSNQPQHF. The CDR3 DNA is TGTGCCAGCAGGTTTGATTCAGGGGGGAGCAATCAGCCCCAGCATTTT.

This sequence joins TRBV6-6 and TRBJ2-5, with 7 bases matching TRBD2. J lost 5 bases, V lost 8 bases, and 11 bases had no gene match. CDR3 length: 14 residues. The germline gives CDR1 MNHNY, CDR2 SVGAGI (reference sequence). In DNA form, the CDR3 reads TGTGCCAGCGTCCATACGGGGGGTTCGGAGACCCAGTACTTC. Translated: CASVHTGGSETQYF.

This clone came up once. The chain joins TRBV5-1 to TRBJ2-2; D unresolved. CDR1 SGHRS and CDR2 YFSETQ come from the germline V gene. V was trimmed by 5 bases and J by 2 bases, leaving 7 bases between them. The CDR3 is 13 amino acids. CDR3 sequence: CASRATNTGELFF. CDR3 DNA sequence: TGCGCCAGCAGGGCGACAAACACCGGGGAGCTGTTTTTT.

This clone was seen only a few times. The CDR3 coding sequence is TGCGCCAGCAGTGATATCAGGGGCCAGCCCCAGCATTTT. The encoded protein is CASSDIRGQPQHF. This chain connects TRBV10-1 to TRBJ1-5, with D possibly matching TRBD1 (6 bases). Trimming shortened V by 3 bases and J by 7 bases, and 10 bases separated the two germline ends. The CDR3 spans 13 residues. Germline values: CDR1 WNHNN, CDR2 SYGVQD (reference sequence).

The V call is TRBV5-8, the J call TRBJ2-5; D unresolved. The CDR3 extends over 14 amino acids. With 1 base removed from V and 0 bases from J, the gap between germline ends came to 7 bases. Germline CDR1 reads SGHTS; CDR2 reads YDEGEE. This chain's CDR3 is CASSLRGHQETQYF. DNA for the CDR3: TGTGCCAGCAGCTTGCGTGGGCACCAAGAGACCCAGTACTTC.

The chain employs TRBV2 and TRBJ2-1, with 13 bases identical to TRBD2. V lost 5 bases and J lost 3; bases outside the gene matches: 7. The germline V gene encodes CDR1 SNHLY and CDR2 FYNNEI. The CDR3 spans 17 residues. CDR3 nucleotides: TGTGCCAGCAGTTTTTCAGGACTAGCGGGAGTCTACAATGAGCAGTTCTTC. As protein: CASSFSGLAGVYNEQFF.

J is TRBJ2-3 and V is TRBV7-3, with 7 positions matching TRBD2. The ends lost 1 base at V and 3 bases at J; junction bases unmatched: 7. Looked up from germline, CDR1 is SGHTA and CDR2 is FQGTGA. The CDR3 loop spans 16 amino acids. CDR3 residues: CASSLNGGSRTDTQYF. CDR3 nucleotides: TGTGCCAGCAGCTTAAACGGCGGGAGTAGGACAGATACGCAGTATTTT. The complete variable domain, with remaining parts taken from reference TRBV7-3 and TRBJ2-3, reads GAGVSQTPSNKVTEKGKYVELRCDPISGHTALYWYRQSLGQGPEFLIYFQGTGAADDSGLPNDRFFAVRPEGSVSTLKIQRTERGDSAVYLCASSLNGGSRTDTQYFGPGTRLTVL.

The V and J genes are TRBV19 and TRBJ2-3, with TRBD2 matching over 10 bases. The CDR3 has 15 amino acids. J lost 3 bases, V lost 5 bases, and 5 bases had no gene match. Germline V lookup: CDR1 LNHDA, CDR2 SQIVND (reference sequence). The CDR3 DNA follows: TGTGCCAGTAGTTACCAACTAGCGGGGACAGATACGCAGTATTTT. Its protein product is CASSYQLAGTDTQYF.

The rearrangement joins TRBV28 to TRBJ2-5, with 8 bases lining up with TRBD1. The CDR3 runs 15 residues. Germline CDR1 is MDHEN and CDR2 is SYDVKM. Trimming at V came to 2 bases and at J to 2 bases, leaving 4 bases not matched to a gene. This CDR3 is CASSLPNRGQETQYF. DNA for the CDR3: TGTGCCAGCAGTTTACCTAACAGGGGGCAAGAGACCCAGTACTTC.

V and J are TRBV5-4 and TRBJ1-5; TRBD1 aligns across 10 bases. Germline values: CDR1 SGHNT, CDR2 YYREEE (reference sequence). With V trimmed by 4 bases and J by 7 bases, 5 bases remained unmatched. The length of the CDR3 is 14 residues. The CDR3 DNA reads TGTGCCAGCAGCCCCGGACAGGGGGACCAGCCCCAGCATTTT. Amino acid sequence: CASSPGQGDQPQHF.

The V gene is TRBV6-5, the J gene TRBJ2-7; 10 bases match TRBD2. Germline lookup yields CDR1 MNHEY and CDR2 SVGAGI. V lost 6 bases and J lost 3; bases outside the gene matches: 8. This CDR3 is 15 amino acids long. The CDR3, as DNA: TGTGCCAGCAGCCCACAGGCTAGCGGGAGCTACGAGCAGTACGTC. Amino acids: CASSPQASGSYEQYV.

The J gene is TRBJ2-3, the V gene TRBV7-9; 8 bases fit TRBD2. The CDR3 totals 13 residues. Germline V lookup: CDR1 SEHNR, CDR2 FQNEAQ (reference sequence). The J segment lost 13 bases and the V segment lost 5 bases, leaving 11 bases of the junction unmatched. The CDR3 is CASSRGERERKYF. In nucleotides, the CDR3 is TGTGCCAGCAGCCGAGGCGAGCGGGAGAGGAAGTATTTT. Based on the CDR3 plus reference TRBV7-9 and TRBJ2-3, the full variable domain is DTGVSQNPRHKITKRGQNVTFRCDPISEHNRLYWYRQTLGQGPEFLTYFQNEAQLEKSRLLSDRFSAERPKGSFSTLEIQRTEQGDSAMYLCASSRGERERKYFGPGTRLTVL.

The chain employs TRBV19 and TRBJ2-5, with 15 bases matching TRBD2. J was trimmed by 4 bases and V by 4 bases; bases with no gene match: 4. This CDR3 has 16 residues. Germline V gene data show CDR1 as LNHDA and CDR2 as SQIVND (reference sequence). CDR3 nucleotides: TGTGCCAGTAGTAGGGGACTAGCGGGAGGTGGAGAGACCCAGTACTTC. Residues: CASSRGLAGGGETQYF.

In this sample, this clone is medium-sized. V usage is TRBV5-1 and J usage is TRBJ2-3; tentatively, D is TRBD2 (6 bases). The CDR3 totals 16 residues. V was trimmed by 6 bases and J by 0 bases, leaving 17 bases between them. Per germline, CDR1 SGHRS and CDR2 YFSETQ. CDR3 in DNA: TGCGCCAGCACCGGGGGAGGACGCTCTAGCACAGATACGCAGTATTTT. It yields the protein CASTGGGRSSTDTQYF.

This clone has just a few counts. The rearrangement links TRBV19 to TRBJ2-2, with D tentatively TRBD1 (6 bases). This CDR3 has 13 residues. Germline CDR1 LNHDA, CDR2 SQIVND (reference sequence). V was trimmed by 8 bases and J by 8 bases, leaving 15 bases between them. CDR3 residues: CASHRAEGGELFF. CDR3 in DNA: TGTGCCAGTCACAGGGCCGAGGGGGGGGAGCTGTTTTTT.

The chain couples TRBV6-4 to TRBJ2-3, with a tentative D call TRBD2 (6 bases). Germline CDR1 is MRHNA and CDR2 is SNTAGT. The CDR3 covers 13 residues. The ends were cut back, 4 bases at V and 4 bases at J, with 9 bases in the middle. The CDR3 DNA is TGTGCCAGCAGTGCGACTAGTCCAGATACGCAGTATTTT. The encoded protein is CASSATSPDTQYF.

This clone appeared a few times. For the CDR3, the DNA is TGTGCCAGCAGCGTCACCAATACAACCGCGAACACCGGGGAGCTGTTTTTT. Its protein product is CASSVTNTTANTGELFF. The chain carries TRBV9 and TRBJ2-2; D remains unclear. In germline, CDR1 is SGDLS, CDR2 YYNGEE. This CDR3 has 17 residues. Deletions cut 2 bases from V and 0 bases from J, with 14 bases between.

The gene calls are TRBV6-4 and TRBJ2-2; maybe TRBD1 (6 bases). Germline CDR1 reads MRHNA; CDR2 reads SNTAGT. The CDR3 contains 13 residues. V was pared by 3 bases and J by 6 bases, with 8 bases between. CDR3 DNA: TGTGCCAGCAGTGAGGGGGCACCCGGGGAGCTGTTTTTT. Residues: CASSEGAPGELFF.

There are a few counts of this clone. The chain employs TRBV21-1 and TRBJ2-7; the D call TRBD2 from the table was never checked on the DNA. TRBV21-1 is shown as a pseudogene. The CDR3 sequence is 18 residues long. The CDR3 DNA is TGTGCCAGCAGCTCACGCGGACTAGCGGGAGTCGGGTCCTACGAGCAGTACGTC. The encoded protein is CASSSRGLAGVGSYEQYV.

This clone was seen a few times. The chain carries TRBV7-3 and TRBJ2-1; no clear D gene. From germline, CDR1 is SGHTA and CDR2 FQGTGA. The CDR3 has 13 residues. With 5 bases removed from V and 5 bases from J, the gap between germline ends came to 10 bases. CDR3 amino acids: CASSPAIDNEQFF. DNA of the CDR3: TGTGCCAGCAGCCCCGCTATCGACAATGAGCAGTTCTTC.

The chain is built from TRBV6-1 and TRBJ1-1, with D perhaps matching TRBD1 (5 bases). This CDR3 is built from 13 residues. Trimming stripped 8 bases from V and 1 base from J, with 11 bases between. Germline lookup yields CDR1 MNHNS and CDR2 SASEGT. For the CDR3, the DNA is TGTGCCAGCGGCGGGGGGGAGAACACTGAAGCTTTCTTT. Translating it yields CASGGGENTEAFF.

V is TRBV19 and J is TRBJ1-5; D is possibly TRBD1 (5 bases). The germline V gene has CDR1 LNHDA and CDR2 SQIVND (reference sequence). CDR3 length: 14 amino acids. The germline V and J ends were trimmed by 3 bases and 1 base, with 7 bases remaining between them. CDR3 in DNA: TGTGCCAGTAGTATGGGGCAGAGCAATCAGCCCCAGCATTTT. It is translated as CASSMGQSNQPQHF.

V and J are TRBV7-2 and TRBJ2-3, with TRBD2 matching over 8 bases. Germline values: CDR1 SGHTA, CDR2 FQGNSA. V shed 4 bases, J shed 2 bases, and the junction held 5 bases outside the gene matches. This CDR3 is built from 15 residues. In nucleotides, the CDR3 is TGTGCCAGCAGCTACGGACTAGCTTACACAGATACGCAGTATTTT. It encodes CASSYGLAYTDTQYF. Looking up the rest from reference TRBV7-2 and TRBJ2-3 gives the full variable domain: GAGVSQSPSNKVTEKGKDVELRCDPISGHTALYWYRQSLGQGLEFLIYFQGNSAPDKSGLPSDRFSAERTGGSVSTLTIQRTQQEDSAVYLCASSYGLAYTDTQYFGPGTRLTVL.